This paragraph covers one T cell receptor (beta chain) sequence. What it recognizes is unknown. No patient escaped relapse after autologous stem cell transplantation, and brentuximab vedotin exposure varied. The table came from immunoSEQ multiplex PCR; TCRdb's copy has only in-frame clones and leaves some out. Among 30,000 to 40,000 clones listed, around four fifths were seen once. These data originate in a study of PD-1 blockade in classical Hodgkin lymphoma. Findings of the study overall: Newly diagnosed patients were reported to start with lower TCR diversity than healthy donors.

CDR1 MDHEN and CDR2 SYDVKM come from the germline V gene. V lost 7 bases and J lost 4; bases outside the gene matches: 4. CDR3 size: 13 residues. The V and J genes are TRBV28 and TRBJ1-5, with 7 bases identical to TRBD1. This sample comprised peripheral blood mononuclear cells (PBMCs), obtained at baseline. The receptor comes from a human donor with classical Hodgkin lymphoma. CDR3 nucleotide sequence: TGTGCCAGCATGGACAGGCGAAATCAGCCCCAGCATTTT. This translates into CASMDRRNQPQHF.